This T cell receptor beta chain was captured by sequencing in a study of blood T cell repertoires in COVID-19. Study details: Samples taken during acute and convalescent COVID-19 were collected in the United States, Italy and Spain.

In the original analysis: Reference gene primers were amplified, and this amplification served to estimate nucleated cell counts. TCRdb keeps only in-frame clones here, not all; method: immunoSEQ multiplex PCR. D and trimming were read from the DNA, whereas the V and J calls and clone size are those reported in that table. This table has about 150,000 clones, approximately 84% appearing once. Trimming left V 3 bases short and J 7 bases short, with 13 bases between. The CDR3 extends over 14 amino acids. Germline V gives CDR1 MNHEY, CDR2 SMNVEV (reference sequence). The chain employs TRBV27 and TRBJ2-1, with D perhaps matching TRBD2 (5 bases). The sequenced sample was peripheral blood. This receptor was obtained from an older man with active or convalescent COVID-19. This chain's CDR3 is CASSLRGLENEQFF. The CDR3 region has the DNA TGTGCCAGCAGTTTGAGAGGGCTTGAGAATGAGCAGTTCTTC.